One T cell receptor beta chain is described in this entry. Its antigen remains unidentified. The assay was immunoSEQ multiplex PCR, and TCRdb's table has in-frame clones only and misses some. The profile covers 150,000 to 200,000 clones, with about 90% appearing a single time and 3% taken by the ten largest. These data belong to a study of cytomegalovirus exposure and HLA in healthy donors. Points from the study as a whole: The investigators catalogued 150 to 200 TCR beta chains as cytomegalovirus-associated. The TCR clusters that emerged in the first cohort tended, a later analysis found, to co-occur in the 120 or so validation repertoires.

The V gene's germline CDR1 is MDHEN and CDR2 SYDVKM. V shed 3 bases and J 7 bases; nucleotides not matched to a gene: 7. The CDR3 runs to 15 residues. The sequence was collected from a woman between 18 and 30 years old in good health and CMV-seropositive. V gene TRBV28 combines with J gene TRBJ2-1, with 9 bases fitting TRBD2. Sequencing used PBMCs. The CDR3 loop is CASSFGLAGVNEQFF. DNA of the CDR3: TGTGCCAGCAGTTTTGGGTTAGCGGGAGTAAATGAGCAGTTCTTC.